A selection of T cell receptor beta chains follows, all from one sample in a study of blood T cell repertoires in COVID-19. Here immunoSEQ multiplex PCR was the method, and the copy in TCRdb shows in-frame clones only, minus some. Counted here are 200,000 or so clones, 70% to 90% occurring once; the ten biggest clones make up around 2.7%. Sequenced input: peripheral blood. These receptors were obtained from a man aged 55-75 years with acute or convalescent COVID-19. CDR3s include the opening cysteine and the closing phenylalanine or tryptophan. A D gene is named only where the DNA matches it firmly. Expanded clones are given a class, and other clones once, few, many or no size at all.

>.|TRBJ1-1|few|TRBV6-1
CASSEDRSNTEAFF
TGTGCCAGCAGTGAAGACCGGTCGAACACTGAAGCTTTCTTT
>TRBD2|TRBJ2-1|.|TRBV2
CASSEGLAGGPVEQFF
TGTGCCAGCAGTGAGGGACTAGCGGGGGGGCCGGTTGAGCAGTTCTTC
>.|TRBJ1-2|.|TRBV5-8
CASSLEGRSISYGYTF
TGTGCCAGCAGCTTGGAAGGCAGGTCCATTTCCTATGGCTACACCTTC
>.|TRBJ1-4|few|TRBV9
CASSVAGRGANEKLFF
TGTGCCAGCAGCGTAGCCGGCAGGGGAGCTAATGAAAAACTGTTTTTT
>TRBD1|TRBJ1-6|.|TRBV3-1/TRBV3-2
CASSHGQGYSPLHF
TGTGCCAGCAGCCACGGACAGGGCTATTCACCCCTCCACTTT
>TRBD2|TRBJ2-3|.|TRBV6-1
CASSERSAGATDTQYF
TGTGCCAGCAGTGAACGGTCAGCGGGGGCGACAGATACGCAGTATTTT
>.|TRBJ2-2|.|TRBV29-1
CSVSTGTGELFF
TGCAGCGTTAGCACAGGGACCGGGGAGCTGTTTTTT
>TRBD2|TRBJ2-1|.|TRBV7-3
CASSPRLAGGYNEQFF
TGTGCCAGCAGCCCCAGACTAGCGGGGGGCTACAATGAGCAGTTCTTC
>.|TRBJ2-7|.|TRBV11-2
CASSLRGYEQYF
TGTGCCAGCAGCTTAAGGGGCTACGAGCAGTACTTC
>.|TRBJ1-3|.|TRBV6-5
CASSYGGGLAGNTIYF
TGTGCCAGCAGCTACGGGGGAGGGCTAGCTGGAAACACCATATATTTT
>.|TRBJ1-4|.|TRBV18
CASSPPAAPGEKLFF
TGTGCCAGCTCACCACCGGCAGCCCCGGGAGAAAAACTGTTTTTT
>.|TRBJ2-2|.|TRBV7-6
CASSLDGQGAGELFF
TGTGCCAGCAGCTTAGATGGGCAGGGTGCCGGGGAGCTGTTTTTT
>TRBD1|TRBJ2-3|.|TRBV11-3
CASSLSLWTGGEDTQYF
TGTGCCAGCAGCTTGTCTCTTTGGACAGGGGGCGAGGATACGCAGTATTTT
>.|TRBJ1-2|.|TRBV30
CAGTEGTIGYTF
TGTGCCGGGACCGAAGGGACAATTGGCTACACCTTC
>TRBD1|TRBJ2-7|.|TRBV27
CASRRTGSYEQYF
TGTGCCAGCCGTAGGACAGGTTCCTACGAGCAGTACTTC
>.|TRBJ2-2|.|TRBV30
CAWKGGTHTGELFF
TGTGCCTGGAAGGGCGGGACTCACACCGGGGAGCTGTTTTTT
>.|TRBJ1-2|.|TRBV7-8
CASSLDGVRPSYGYTF
TGTGCCAGCAGCTTAGACGGGGTCCGCCCTAGCTATGGCTACACCTTC
>TRBD2|TRBJ2-7|.|TRBV7-8
CASSRASGSYEQYF
TGTGCCAGCAGCAGGGCTAGCGGGTCCTACGAGCAGTACTTC
>.|TRBJ2-5|.|TRBV4-1
CASSQVVPETQYF
TGCGCCAGCAGCCAAGTAGTCCCTGAGACCCAGTACTTC
>TRBD1|TRBJ1-2|.|TRBV4-2
CASSQEGGRGGYTF
TGTGCCAGCAGCCAAGAAGGGGGCAGGGGTGGCTACACCTTC
>.|TRBJ1-1|once|TRBV29-1
CSVLKNTEAFF
TGCAGCGTATTAAAGAACACTGAAGCTTTCTTT